This TCR beta chain was observed in a study of glioma-infiltrating T cells. V lost 1 base, J lost 7 bases, and 5 bases stayed unmatched. The germline CDR1 and CDR2 sequences are DFQATT and SNEGSKA (reference sequence). There are 15 residues in the CDR3. TCR alpha and beta CDR3 regions were amplified from RNA using iRepertoire nested multiplex PCR. TCRdb re-called the multiplex PCR reads with MiXCR, one entry per CDR3 protein. The sample lists around 390,000 distinct CDR3 sequences, roughly two fifths occurring once. This clonotype was observed a few times. Sequencing was performed on glioma tissue, nonneoplastic brain tissue, or PBMCs (not recorded which). This clonotype was obtained from a human donor with low-grade glioma or glioblastoma, undergoing nonglioma brain surgery, or in good health (not recorded which). The rearrangement uses TRBV20-1 and TRBJ1-6; TRBD1 aligns across 9 bases. The CDR3 protein is CSARGTGVVNSPLHF. CDR3 DNA sequence: TGCAGTGCTAGAGGGACAGGGGTTGTCAATTCACCCCTCCACTTT.